This TCR beta chain was recovered during a study of response to subunit inactivated influenza vaccine. This clonotype was picked up a small number of times. TCRdb analysed the RT-PCR reads with MiXCR anew, one entry per CDR3 protein. The sample contains about 700,000 distinct CDR3 sequences, around 16% of which appear only once. The CDR3 totals 13 residues. Germline V CDR1 and CDR2: SNHLY, FYNNEI. J lost 6 bases, V lost 3 bases, and 1 base had no gene match. The sample here was PBMCs from blood, taken roughly 12 days after vaccination. The V gene is TRBV2, the J gene TRBJ2-7, with 11 bases fitting TRBD1. The sequence was obtained from a middle-aged man who received an inactivated influenza vaccine. CDR3 bases: TGTGCCAGCAGTGATGGGACAGGGGGCGAGCAGTACTTC. Translation gives CASSDGTGGEQYF.